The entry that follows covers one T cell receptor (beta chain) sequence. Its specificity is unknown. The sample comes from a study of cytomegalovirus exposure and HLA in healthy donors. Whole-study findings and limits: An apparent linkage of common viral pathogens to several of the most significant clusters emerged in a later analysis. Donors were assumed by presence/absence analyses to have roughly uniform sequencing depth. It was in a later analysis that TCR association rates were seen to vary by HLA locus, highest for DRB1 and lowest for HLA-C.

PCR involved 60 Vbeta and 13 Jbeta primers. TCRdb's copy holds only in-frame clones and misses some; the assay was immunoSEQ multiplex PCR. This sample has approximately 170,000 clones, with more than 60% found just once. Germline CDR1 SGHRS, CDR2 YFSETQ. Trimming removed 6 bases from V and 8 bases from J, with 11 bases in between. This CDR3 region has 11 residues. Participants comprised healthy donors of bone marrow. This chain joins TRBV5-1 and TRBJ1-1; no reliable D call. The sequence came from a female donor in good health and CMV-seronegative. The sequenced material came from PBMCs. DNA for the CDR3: TGCGCCAGCACCCTCGAGGCCGAAGCTTTCTTT. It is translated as CASTLEAEAFF.